One sample yielded the 10 T cell receptor beta chains listed below, sequenced in a study of T-cell memory formation after mild COVID-19. TCRdb used MiXCR to reprocess the 5' RACE reads, holding one entry per CDR3 protein. The sample includes over 350,000 distinct CDR3 sequences, approximately 15% of them seen just once. Sequencing input: PBMCs or a T cell subset sorted from them (not recorded which). The receptor source for this set is a man younger than 30 who had mild COVID-19 (a few samples of this study predate the infection). Cell type and time point are not known.

The chain is built from TRBV24-1 and TRBJ2-7; a weak D match, TRBD1 (5 bases). This CDR3 is 10 amino acids long. CDR1 and CDR2 (germline): KGHDR, SFDVKD. The CDR3 DNA is TGTGCACCGAAGGGGTACGAGCAGTACTTC. Translated, it gives CAPKGYEQYF.

The chain uses TRBV6-5 and TRBJ2-7, with TRBD1 as a possible D gene (5 bases). The V gene lost 1 base and the J gene lost 4 bases, with 8 bases spanning the gap. CDR1 MNHEY and CDR2 SVGAGI come from the germline V gene. CDR3 length equals 13 residues. The CDR3 DNA reads as TGTGCCAGCAGTTACTACCAGGGATACGAGCAGTACTTC. Amino acids: CASSYYQGYEQYF.

This clonotype was picked up a small number of times. The chain uses TRBV3-1 and TRBJ1-2; tentative D call: TRBD1 (5 bases). The CDR3 is made up of 15 amino acids. Trimming pared 4 bases from V and 9 bases from J, leaving 21 bases between. Germline V gene data show CDR1 as LGHDT and CDR2 as YNNKEL (reference sequence). In DNA, the CDR3 is TGTGCCAGCAGCCTCATGGGGGTGTCCATAAGGAGCTACACCTTC. This codes for CASSLMGVSIRSYTF.

The chain couples TRBV28 to TRBJ2-7, with TRBD1 identical over 7 bases. The CDR3 is 14 amino acids. The germline CDR1 and CDR2 sequences are MDHEN and SYDVKM. J lost 6 bases, V lost 5 bases, and 10 bases had no gene match. This CDR3 is CASSLPGTASEQYF. The CDR3 nucleotides read TGTGCCAGCAGTCTACCCGGGACAGCATCCGAGCAGTACTTC.

This clonotype was observed a few times. This chain connects TRBV11-2 to TRBJ2-7; D remains ambiguous. Looked up from germline, CDR1 is SGHAT and CDR2 is FQNNGV. The CDR3 has 15 amino acids. V shed 1 base and J shed 5 bases, with 15 bases lying between them. CDR3 protein: CASSLGPGWWDEQYF. The CDR3 DNA sequence: TGTGCCAGCAGCTTAGGGCCGGGTTGGTGGGACGAGCAGTACTTC. Combining the CDR3 with reference TRBV11-2 and TRBJ2-7 gives the whole variable domain EAGVAQSPRYKIIEKRQSVAFWCNPISGHATLYWYQQILGQGPKLLIQFQNNGVVDDSQLPKDRFSAERLKGVDSTLKIQPAKLEDSAVYLCASSLGPGWWDEQYFGPGTRLTVT.

There are many counts of this clonotype. This chain uses TRBV7-9 with TRBJ2-3, with 12 nucleotides matching TRBD2. V gave up 5 bases and J gave up 8 bases; unmatched junction bases: 14. CDR3 length equals 17 residues. Germline V gene lookup returns CDR1 SEHNR and CDR2 FQNEAQ (reference sequence). CDR3 in amino acids: CASSARTSGTGDGTQYF. CDR3 bases: TGTGCCAGCAGCGCCCGGACTAGCGGGACCGGGGATGGTACGCAGTATTTT.

This chain links TRBV12-5 with TRBJ2-3, with D perhaps matching TRBD2 (6 bases). The V end was cut by 0 bases, the J end by 0 bases, with 16 bases between. Germline V gene lookup returns CDR1 LGHNT and CDR2 FRNRAP. This CDR3 contains 18 residues. CDR3 region: CASGLVRVGGASTDTQYF. CDR3 DNA sequence: TGTGCTAGTGGTTTGGTACGAGTCGGAGGGGCGAGCACAGATACGCAGTATTTT.

The V call is TRBV7-2, the J call TRBJ2-1; D may be TRBD2 (7 bases). Germline-derived CDR1 and CDR2 are SGHTA and FQGNSA. The CDR3 consists of 11 residues. The CDR3 nucleotides are TGTGCTGGGGGGGGGCGGCGTGAGCAGTTCTTC. Translated: CAGGGRREQFF.

This clonotype was counted at least ten times. The V gene is TRBV7-9, the J gene TRBJ1-5; tentative D call: TRBD1 (5 bases). The ends were cut back, 4 bases at V and 0 bases at J, with 10 bases in the middle. The germline CDR1 and CDR2 sequences are SEHNR and FQNEAQ (reference sequence). This CDR3 contains 15 residues. The CDR3 bases are TGTGCCAGCAGCTCGGACATAGCTAGCAATCAGCCCCAGCATTTT. Translated: CASSSDIASNQPQHF.

This clonotype was observed many times. V gene TRBV20-1 combines with J gene TRBJ2-3, with TRBD1 matching over 10 bases. This CDR3 contains 15 residues. Germline CDR1 reads DFQATT; CDR2 reads SNEGSKA (reference sequence). The ends lost 5 bases at V and 2 bases at J; junction bases unmatched: 7. CDR3 region: CSAHGQGGPTDTQYF. In DNA, the CDR3 is TGCAGTGCTCATGGACAGGGGGGACCCACAGATACGCAGTATTTT.